The present T cell receptor (beta chain) was sequenced within a study of memory CD4+ T cells and cytomegalovirus serostatus. The CDR3 loop spans 15 amino acids. The germline CDR1 and CDR2 sequences are SGHNT and YYREEE (reference sequence). The J segment lost 7 bases and the V segment lost 0 bases, leaving 8 bases of the junction unmatched. The sort gate was single viable CD3+CD4+CD8-CD45RO+ cells for memory CD4+ T cells. The table came from immunoSEQ multiplex PCR; TCRdb's copy has only in-frame clones and leaves some out. The sample records approximately 52,000 clones, around 80% being singletons. The receptor was isolated from an adult in good health and CMV-seronegative. Sequences were obtained from memory CD4+ T cells from blood. J is TRBJ1-2 and V is TRBV5-4; 8 nucleotides line up with TRBD1. The CDR3 DNA reads as TGTGCCAGCAGCTTGGACAGGGGGGGTTCGTTTGGCTACACCTTC. Its protein is CASSLDRGGSFGYTF. The full variable domain, with the rest looked up from reference TRBV5-4 and TRBJ1-2, is ETGVTQSPTHLIKTRGQQVTLRCSSQSGHNTVSWYQQALGQGPQFIFQYYREEENGRGNFPPRFSGLQFPNYSSELNVNALELDDSALYLCASSLDRGGSFGYTFGSGTRLTVV.